This TCR beta chain is drawn from a study of CD8 T cells in cerebrospinal fluid in Alzheimer's disease. TCRdb re-called the 10x single-cell sequencing reads and catalogs CDR3 proteins one per entry, DNA excluded. The repertoire table contains over 450 distinct CDR3 sequences. Notes on the study in general: Healthy subjects less often had a clone of at least 3% than Alzheimer's patients. Alzheimer's patients were not enriched for EBV-specific clones, which were not the most expanded.

Germline assignment: CDR1 LNHNV and CDR2 YYDKDF (reference sequence). This CDR3 spans 14 amino acids. This clonotype is medium-sized by frequency. No antigen is known for it. Participants were all in good physical condition and free of acute infection. Biomarkers including neurofilament, amyloid-beta and tau confirmed neurodegeneration in the patients. The receptor was derived from a human donor with Parkinson's disease. This chain connects TRBV15 to TRBJ2-5. Sequencing input: cerebrospinal fluid. The chain's CDR3 is CATSRDLEGETQYF.